This T cell receptor beta chain was found in a study of blood T cell repertoires in COVID-19. Germline V lookup: CDR1 LNHDA, CDR2 SQIVND (reference sequence). The CDR3 is 14 amino acids. V was clipped by 6 bases and J by 4 bases, with 15 bases between them. Clones were sequenced by immunoSEQ multiplex PCR, and TCRdb holds only the in-frame ones, with some missing. The table records 200,000 to 250,000 clones, around 86% of them present only once. The V gene is TRBV19, the J gene TRBJ1-2; no firm D call. The sequencing input was peripheral blood. This clonotype originated in a man in his sixties who had recovered from COVID-19. The CDR3 DNA follows: TGTGCCAGTAGGAATCCACCTACCGGCTATGGCTACACCTTC. Translated, it gives CASRNPPTGYGYTF.